One sample yielded the 20 T cell receptor beta chains listed below, sequenced in a study of patients and donors after allogeneic stem cell transplantation. In TCRdb, the RT-PCR reads were re-called with MiXCR into one record per CDR3 protein. In the table there are 410,000 or so distinct CDR3 sequences, 16% of which are singletons. The specimen sequenced was blood, either unsorted or a sorted T cell fraction (not recorded which). The source of these receptors is a human donor who was either an allogeneic HSCT recipient or a stem cell or donor lymphocyte infusion donor (not recorded which). It is not recorded whose cells these are; they may come from a transplant donor.

This clonotype was observed a few times. The CDR3 loop reads CASSTSTWGYTF. For the CDR3, the DNA is TGTGCCAGCAGTACAAGTACCTGGGGCTACACCTTC. The chain uses TRBV6-5 and TRBJ1-2; unclear D gene. Germline V gives CDR1 MNHEY, CDR2 SVGAGI. The CDR3 covers 12 residues. V shed 5 bases and J shed 8 bases, with 12 bases lying between them.

This clonotype was picked up a small number of times. The V and J genes are TRBV29-1 and TRBJ1-1; weak D call: TRBD1 (5 bases). V was shortened by 4 bases and J by 5 bases, with 17 bases between the two germline ends. This CDR3 is 14 amino acids long. Germline lookup yields CDR1 SQVTM and CDR2 ANQGSEA. CDR3 bases: TGCAGCGTTGTGGGGCGGACGTTCGGAACTGAAGCTTTCTTT. The encoded protein is CSVVGRTFGTEAFF.

The chain combines TRBV12-5 with TRBJ2-2, with D maybe TRBD2 (7 bases). Trimming stripped 2 bases from V and 7 bases from J, with 14 bases between. The CDR3 is 15 residues long. Germline CDR1 reads LGHNT; CDR2 reads FRNRAP. This chain's CDR3 is CASGLSVGGRGELFF. In nucleotides, the CDR3 is TGTGCTAGTGGTTTGTCGGTCGGGGGGCGCGGGGAGCTGTTTTTT.

This clonotype was observed a few times. The DNA for the CDR3 is TGCAGCGTTGAAGATGAAAGGGGGGGAGGCCTCTACGAGCAGTACTTC. This codes for CSVEDERGGGLYEQYF. The chain joins TRBV29-1 to TRBJ2-7; tentatively, D is TRBD2 (7 bases). The V and J ends lost 0 bases and 3 bases respectively, with 18 bases between them. The CDR3 has 16 residues. Looked up from germline, CDR1 is SQVTM and CDR2 is ANQGSEA.

This chain uses TRBV7-2 with TRBJ1-1, with 7 bases aligning to TRBD1. Germline assignment: CDR1 SGHTA and CDR2 FQGNSA. The trim removed 5 bases at V and 3 bases at J, leaving 6 bases unmatched. This CDR3 region has 14 residues. CDR3 in amino acids: CASSLRQGHTEAFF. As DNA, the CDR3 is TGTGCCAGCAGCCTCAGACAGGGTCACACTGAAGCTTTCTTT.

This clonotype was recorded a few times. The rearrangement links TRBV15 to TRBJ2-2, with 11 bases identical to TRBD2. The CDR3 spans 16 residues. From germline, CDR1 is LNHNV and CDR2 YYDKDF (reference sequence). V trimming: 5 bases; J trimming: 0 bases; junction bases outside the gene matches: 2. For the CDR3, the DNA is TGTGCCACCAGCCCACTAGCGGGAGCGAACACCGGGGAGCTGTTTTTT. It codes for CATSPLAGANTGELFF.

The chain has TRBV6-1 and TRBJ2-7; TRBD2 matches 12 bases. The CDR3 sequence is 15 residues long. CDR1 is MNHNS and CDR2 is SASEGT in the germline V gene. V gave up 7 bases and J gave up 4 bases; unmatched junction bases: 8. CDR3 protein: CASKPRTSGKYEQYF. CDR3 DNA: TGTGCCAGCAAGCCTCGGACTAGCGGGAAATACGAGCAGTACTTC.

The chain uses TRBV7-9 and TRBJ2-2; the D gene could be TRBD1 or TRBD2 (5 bases each). V was pared by 6 bases and J by 8 bases, with 13 bases between. This CDR3 contains 13 residues. Per germline, CDR1 SEHNR and CDR2 FQNEAQ (reference sequence). CDR3 loop: CASSGTDGGELFF. The CDR3 DNA is TGTGCCAGCAGTGGGACCGACGGAGGGGAGCTGTTTTTT.

The chain's CDR3 is CASSLNVPGGTDTQYF. CDR3 sequence (DNA): TGTGCCAGCAGCTTAAACGTCCCTGGGGGGACAGATACGCAGTATTTT. The chain uses TRBV7-6 and TRBJ2-3; D is perhaps TRBD2 (6 bases). The CDR3 runs 16 residues. The V end was cut by 2 bases, the J end by 3 bases, with 15 bases between. Germline CDR1 SGHVS, CDR2 FNYEAQ.

There are a few counts of this clonotype. The rearrangement links TRBV12-3 or TRBV12-4 to TRBJ2-7; 10 bases are a match to TRBD1. V trimming: 6 bases; J trimming: 6 bases; junction bases outside the gene matches: 5. The CDR3 covers 13 residues. Written as DNA, the CDR3 is TGTGCCAGCAGCTGGGGACAGGGGACCGAGCAGTACTTC. Its protein is CASSWGQGTEQYF.

This chain links TRBV20-1 with TRBJ2-7, with D perhaps TRBD1 (5 bases). V gave up 3 bases and J gave up 5 bases, with 11 bases separating them. CDR1 and CDR2 (germline): DFQATT, SNEGSKA (reference sequence). The CDR3 is made up of 12 amino acids. The CDR3 region is CSASDGADEQYF. In nucleotides, the CDR3 is TGCAGTGCTAGTGATGGGGCGGACGAGCAGTACTTC.

This clonotype was counted between two and nine times. V is TRBV3-1 and J is TRBJ2-7; D not resolved. This CDR3 has 14 amino acids. Germline V lookup: CDR1 LGHDT, CDR2 YNNKEL (reference sequence). Trimming cost V 4 bases and J 1 base, with 11 bases left between them. DNA for the CDR3: TGTGCCAGCAGCCCGCCCTCCCTTTCCTACGAGCAGTACTTC. Encoded protein: CASSPPSLSYEQYF.

This clonotype was counted only a few times. This sequence joins TRBV7-9 and TRBJ2-7; D remains ambiguous. Germline CDR1 and CDR2: SEHNR and FQNEAQ (reference sequence). The V gene lost 4 bases and the J gene lost 6 bases, with 7 bases spanning the gap. This CDR3 contains 11 residues. The CDR3 protein is CASSSTLEQYF. In nucleotides, the CDR3 is TGTGCCAGCAGCTCGACCCTCGAGCAGTACTTC. The variable domain in full, with the rest retrieved from reference TRBV7-9 and TRBJ2-7, is DTGVSQNPRHKITKRGQNVTFRCDPISEHNRLYWYRQTLGQGPEFLTYFQNEAQLEKSRLLSDRFSAERPKGSFSTLEIQRTEQGDSAMYLCASSSTLEQYFGPGTRLTVT.

The J gene is TRBJ2-7, the V gene TRBV21-1; TRBD2, as called in the table, went unchecked against the DNA. TRBV21-1 is a pseudogene locus. The CDR3 has 17 residues. The CDR3 sequence: CASSKRATSGWPGEQYF. CDR3 DNA sequence: TGTGCCAGCAGCAAAAGAGCTACTAGCGGGTGGCCGGGCGAGCAGTACTTC.

This clonotype appeared many times. The gene calls are TRBV7-2 and TRBJ2-3, with 10 bases aligning to TRBD1. The germline V gene has CDR1 SGHTA and CDR2 FQGNSA. The CDR3 length is 14 residues. The junction had 4 bases not matched to a gene; V was cut back by 3 bases and J by 7 bases. The chain's CDR3 is CASSFRDRGNTQYF. The CDR3 DNA is TGTGCCAGCAGCTTCCGGGACAGGGGCAATACGCAGTATTTT.

The chain couples TRBV4-1 to TRBJ2-2, with TRBD2 identical over 13 bases. J lost 4 bases, V lost 4 bases, and 6 bases had no gene match. Germline-derived CDR1 and CDR2 are MGHRA and YSYEKL. This CDR3 spans 17 amino acids. CDR3: CASSRILAGGPTGELFF. The CDR3 DNA sequence: TGCGCCAGCAGCCGGATACTAGCGGGGGGGCCCACCGGGGAGCTGTTTTTT.

This chain links TRBV2 with TRBJ2-1, with a weak D call TRBD1 (6 bases). The CDR3 covers 15 residues. V gave up 5 bases and J gave up 9 bases, with 20 bases separating them. Germline V CDR1 and CDR2: SNHLY, FYNNEI. CDR3 residues: CASSLTGTPNSEQFF. CDR3 sequence (DNA): TGTGCCAGCAGTCTTACAGGGACCCCCAATAGTGAGCAGTTCTTC.

A few counts support this clonotype. This chain joins TRBV9 and TRBJ1-4; the match to TRBD1 covers 9 bases. The junction had 8 bases not matched to a gene; V was cut back by 4 bases and J by 7 bases. CDR1 is SGDLS, CDR2 YYNGEE, per germline. The CDR3 is made up of 15 amino acids. The CDR3 DNA is TGTGCCAGCAGCACCCGACAGGGGGGGAGTGAAAAACTGTTTTTT. It codes for CASSTRQGGSEKLFF.

V usage is TRBV5-6 and J usage is TRBJ2-7, with 13 bases fitting TRBD2. With V trimmed by 3 bases and J by 3 bases, 12 bases remained unmatched. From germline, CDR1 is SGHDT and CDR2 YYEEEE. There are 18 residues in the CDR3. CDR3 amino acids: CASSSGTSGVLLYYEQYF. CDR3 DNA sequence: TGTGCCAGCAGCTCCGGGACTAGCGGGGTCCTACTCTACTACGAGCAGTACTTC.

The chain employs TRBV7-9 and TRBJ1-1; D is unclear. Trimming took 3 bases from V and 6 from J, leaving 11 bases between them. CDR1 and CDR2 (germline): SEHNR, FQNEAQ (reference sequence). This CDR3 region has 13 residues. CDR3 DNA sequence: TGTGCCAGCAGCTTGAGGGAGCGGGCTGAAGCTTTCTTT. Amino acids: CASSLRERAEAFF.